Sequencing of this T cell receptor (beta chain) was carried out in a study of cytomegalovirus exposure and HLA in healthy donors. Notes on the study in general: Three of the chains that were CMV-associated were confirmed in vitro to be specific for CMV antigens.

Germline-derived CDR1 and CDR2 are SGHNT and YYREEE (reference sequence). Trimming took off 3 bases at V and 1 base at J, with 10 bases between the two ends. This CDR3 has 14 residues. Assay: immunoSEQ multiplex PCR; the TCRdb copy retains only in-frame clones and omits some. This sample yields roughly 60,000 clones, of which just over 90% are seen a single time; about 1.2% belongs to the top ten. Comments on this clone: Its target is unknown.

The receptor was isolated from a young woman in good health and CMV-seronegative. The V gene is TRBV5-4, the J gene TRBJ1-1; D perhaps matches TRBD1 (6 bases). The sample comprised PBMCs. This chain's CDR3 is CASSSGQRNTEAFF. CDR3 sequence (DNA): TGTGCCAGCAGCTCTGGACAGAGGAACACTGAAGCTTTCTTT.